These 6 T cell receptor beta chains share one sample of origin, sequenced in a study of T-cell reconstitution after alpha-beta-depleted transplantation in children. It was with unique molecular identifiers that the TCRbeta library was prepared. MiXCR was run by TCRdb on the PCR reads, yielding one entry per CDR3 protein. This table holds hundreds of thousands of distinct CDR3 sequences, about an eighth found once. The sequences come from PBMCs, collected before TCRalphabeta/CD19-depleted stem cell transplant. These receptors all stem from a girl aged 2-15 years with congenital amegakaryocytic thrombocytopenia, due to receive a stem cell transplant.

At least ten counts were recorded for this clonotype. The chain employs TRBV7-9 and TRBJ2-5; no definite D call. V was shortened by 5 bases and J by 2 bases, with 9 bases between the two germline ends. From germline, CDR1 is SEHNR and CDR2 FQNEAQ (reference sequence). This CDR3 has 13 amino acids. Written as DNA, the CDR3 is TGTGCCAGCAGCCTTCTCATGCAAGAGACCCAGTACTTC. Translating gives CASSLLMQETQYF.

Many counts were recorded for this clonotype. The genes are TRBV5-1 and TRBJ1-6, with D perhaps matching TRBD1 (5 bases). Per germline, CDR1 SGHRS and CDR2 YFSETQ. The CDR3 sequence is 16 residues long. Between the trimmed V and J ends, which lost 1 base and 4 bases, there was a span of 12 bases. The CDR3 loop reads CASSLQSGTYNSPLHF. The CDR3 bases are TGCGCCAGCAGCTTGCAGAGCGGGACGTATAATTCACCCCTCCACTTT.

Worth noting for this clonotype: A junction end diverges from the germline sequence, so it may reflect a read error. The chain carries TRBV20-1 and TRBJ1-4, with D possibly being TRBD1 (5 bases). This CDR3 region has 13 residues. Germline V gene data show CDR1 as DFQATT and CDR2 as SNEGSKA (reference sequence). The CDR3 reads CSARARGDGKPFF. CDR3 DNA sequence: TGCAGTGCTAGAGCGCGAGGGGATGGGAAACCGTTTTTT.

For this clonotype: A much larger clone lies a single base off, so this may be a read error. The chain combines TRBV5-1 with TRBJ2-5, with a weak D call TRBD1 (6 bases). The CDR3 is 14 amino acids. Deletions cut 4 bases from V and 2 bases from J, with 12 bases between. The V gene's germline CDR1 is SGHRS and CDR2 YFSETQ. The CDR3 nucleotides are TGCGCCAGCAGCATGGGGGCAGCACAAGAGACCCAGTACTTC. It codes for CASSMGAAQETQYF.

This clonotype was observed at least ten times. The rearrangement joins TRBV5-1 to TRBJ2-2; D gene uncertain. The CDR3 is 14 amino acids. CDR1 is SGHRS, CDR2 YFSETQ, per germline. Trimming stripped 1 base from V and 0 bases from J, with 4 bases between. This chain's CDR3 is CASSLRSNTGELFF. For the CDR3, the DNA is TGCGCCAGCAGCTTGAGGTCGAACACCGGGGAGCTGTTTTTT. Complete variable domain (other parts from reference TRBV5-1 and TRBJ2-2): KAGVTQTPRYLIKTRGQQVTLSCSPISGHRSVSWYQQTPGQGLQFLFEYFSETQRNKGNFPGRFSGRQFSNSRSEMNVSTLELGDSALYLCASSLRSNTGELFFGEGSRLTVL.

The J gene is TRBJ2-3, the V gene TRBV19; no reliable D call. The CDR3 is 13 amino acids. V lost 6 bases to trimming and J lost 2 bases, with 9 bases between them. Germline V gene data show CDR1 as LNHDA and CDR2 as SQIVND (reference sequence). The CDR3 sequence is CASSWQPTDTQYF. The CDR3 DNA follows: TGTGCCAGTAGCTGGCAGCCCACAGATACGCAGTATTTT.